This TCR beta chain was observed in a study of vaccination and CD4 T cells after COVID-19. At the level of the study: Cells were stimulated with overlapping spike peptides from SARS-CoV-2, HCoV-NL63, HCoV-OC43 and HCoV-229E. Points from the study as a whole: It was observed that, in convalescent patients, a median approximately 86% of reactive clones arose only post-vaccination.

This CDR3 comprises 15 residues. The V gene's germline CDR1 is DFQATT and CDR2 SNEGSKA (reference sequence). V trimming: 3 bases; J trimming: 0 bases; junction bases outside the gene matches: 8. CD4+ T cells that had been cultured provided DNA sequenced with the Oncomine TCR Beta short-read assay. Cultures of CD4+ T cells served as the source for extracting genomic DNA. TCRdb re-called the PCR reads through MiXCR, storing one row per CDR3 protein. The sample shows some 16,000 distinct CDR3 sequences, approximately 68% of them seen only once. The sample's treatment: roughly ten-day PBMC culture with coronavirus spike peptide pools or control peptides (ViraFEST assay). Antigen-specific T cell expansion with peptide pools preceded TCR sequencing in the ViraFEST approach. About this clonotype itself: Its antigen is as yet unknown.

The gene calls are TRBV20-1 and TRBJ2-7, with 7 bases that match TRBD1. The sequence came from a human donor who had recovered from COVID-19. The sequenced material came from CD4+ T cells from blood, cultured in vitro. Here the CDR3 DNA reads TGCAGTGCTAGCTCCGGGACAGCGAGCTCCTACGAGCAGTACTTC. It translates to CSASSGTASSYEQYF.